The subject of this entry is one T cell receptor (beta chain). Its antigen is not known. At one of its ends the junction is not consistent with the germline gene, which may arise from a read error. CDR1 DFQATT and CDR2 SNEGSKA come from the germline V gene (reference sequence). The CDR3 spans 15 residues. Breast cancer patients provided tissue from their axillary draining lymph nodes. TCRdb fed the multiplex PCR reads into MiXCR, producing one record per CDR3 protein. Found here are 290,000 or so distinct CDR3 sequences, 30% to 35% of them singletons; the top ten hold 0.85% to 1.2%. This specimen comes from a study of breast tumors, draining lymph nodes, adjacent tissues. Study-wide points: Data only fit, rather than demonstrated, lymph node origin of most tumor T cells. Most tumor T cells seemingly derive from lymph node, then expand in tumor. Tumor and nontumor repertoires were significantly more similar in luminal-like than in basal-like breast cancer. Tumors had less TCR diversity than lymph nodes, more than nontumor tissue.

The clonotype originates from a female donor with breast cancer. Some clones in this sample may be carry-over from other donors' samples. This rearrangement joins TRBV20-1 to TRBJ1-2; D is possibly TRBD1 (6 bases). Sample: axillary lymph node tissue. For the CDR3, the DNA is TGCAGTGCTAGAGGTGCCCAGGGGCTCGCGTATGGCCACACCTTC. This encodes CSARGAQGLAYGHTF.